The 31 T cell receptor beta chains reported below all come from one sample, sequenced in a study of T cells after yellow fever vaccination. TCRdb re-called the 5' RACE reads with MiXCR, one entry per CDR3 protein. Of a few hundred thousand distinct CDR3 sequences detected, 4.1% appear once; the ten largest clones hold around 24%. The sample here was PBMCs, taken 5 days after the yellow fever booster vaccination. Receptor source: a man younger than 35 who received the YFV17D yellow fever vaccine.

The chain carries TRBV15 and TRBJ1-5; D is ambiguous. The CDR3 length is 14 residues. In germline, CDR1 is LNHNV, CDR2 YYDKDF (reference sequence). V lost 3 bases, J lost 4 bases, and 10 bases lay in between. CDR3 DNA sequence: TGTGCCACCAGCAGGGGGTTTGGGAATCAGCCCCAGCATTTT. Protein: CATSRGFGNQPQHF.

This clonotype was observed a handful of times. The CDR3 DNA follows: TGTGCCAGCAGCTTAGTCCCAGCGGGGGGCTTTTCCGGGGAGCTGTTTTTT. It encodes CASSLVPAGGFSGELFF. This rearrangement joins TRBV11-2 to TRBJ2-2, with 9 positions matching TRBD2. This CDR3 has 17 residues. Germline V CDR1 and CDR2: SGHAT, FQNNGV. J was trimmed by 6 bases and V by 1 base; bases with no gene match: 9.

The chain employs TRBV4-1 and TRBJ1-2; weak D call: TRBD1 (5 bases). V dropped 1 base and J dropped 0 bases, with 12 bases sitting between them. From germline, CDR1 is MGHRA and CDR2 YSYEKL. This CDR3 is built from 16 residues. In DNA form, the CDR3 reads TGCGCCAGCAGCCAAGCCCGGGACGGAGCTAACTATGGCTACACCTTC. Residues: CASSQARDGANYGYTF.

The rearrangement uses TRBV20-1 and TRBJ2-7; a possible D gene is TRBD2 (6 bases). Trimming pared 0 bases from V and 0 bases from J, leaving 12 bases between. Germline-derived CDR1 and CDR2 are DFQATT and SNEGSKA (reference sequence). This CDR3 has 15 residues. CDR3 protein: CSARDGAGISYEQYV. Written as DNA, the CDR3 is TGCAGTGCTAGAGATGGCGCGGGAATCTCCTACGAGCAGTACGTC.

This clonotype occurred a few times. The chain links TRBV7-3 to TRBJ2-5, with D perhaps TRBD1 or TRBD2 (6 bases each). Trimming removed 2 bases at V and 5 bases at J, with 12 bases between. This CDR3 contains 14 residues. Germline V CDR1 and CDR2: SGHTA, FQGTGA. The CDR3 region is CASSLWGALETQYF. The CDR3 DNA reads TGTGCCAGCAGCTTATGGGGGGCCTTGGAGACCCAGTACTTC.

The table lists this clonotype with a few counts. V is TRBV6-1 and J is TRBJ2-6, with TRBD2 as a possible D gene (5 bases). The length of the CDR3 is 16 residues. Germline lookup yields CDR1 MNHNS and CDR2 SASEGT. The V gene lost 1 base and the J gene lost 2 bases, with 9 bases spanning the gap. Here the CDR3 DNA reads TGTGCCAGCAGTGAAGGAGGAGGCCCTGGGGCCAACGTCCTGACTTTC. It specifies CASSEGGGPGANVLTF.

V is TRBV5-1 and J is TRBJ2-2; D perhaps matches TRBD1 (5 bases). V shed 0 bases and J shed 1 base, with 10 bases lying between them. The CDR3 runs to 16 residues. Germline V lookup: CDR1 SGHRS, CDR2 YFSETQ. The CDR3 protein is CASSLGTSVNTGELFF. DNA for the CDR3: TGCGCCAGCAGCTTGGGGACAAGCGTGAACACCGGGGAGCTGTTTTTT.

Ten or more counts support this clonotype. In nucleotides, the CDR3 is TGTGCCAGCAGAACCCACCTGCGGGGCGGTATTCAGTACTTC. It codes for CASRTHLRGGIQYF. The chain couples TRBV6-2 or TRBV6-3 to TRBJ2-4; D possibly corresponds to TRBD2 (6 bases). The CDR3 loop spans 14 amino acids. Germline V lookup: CDR1 MNHEY, CDR2 SVGEGT. V was shortened by 6 bases and J by 10 bases, with 19 bases between the two germline ends.

The sample holds many counts of this clonotype. The chain couples TRBV7-2 to TRBJ2-1; TRBD1 matches 7 bases. CDR1 SGHTA and CDR2 FQGNSA come from the germline V gene. After removal of 0 bases from V and 2 bases from J, the junction contained 10 bases not matched to a gene. The CDR3 is 18 amino acids. The CDR3 reads CASSLAGVGGSPYNEQFF. CDR3 in DNA: TGTGCCAGCAGCTTAGCGGGGGTAGGGGGCTCCCCCTACAATGAGCAGTTCTTC.

This clonotype showed up many times. The V and J genes are TRBV10-3 and TRBJ2-7; tentative D call: TRBD1 (5 bases). V gave up 7 bases and J gave up 3 bases, with 16 bases separating them. This CDR3 contains 14 residues. CDR1 is ENHRY, CDR2 SYGVKD, per germline. The CDR3 nucleotides are TGTGCCATCACCCCTGACAGACAAGGCTACGAGCAGTACTTC. This translates into CAITPDRQGYEQYF.

This clonotype has ten or more counts. Because the CDR3's place on the DNA is in doubt, the DNA is left out and the CDR3 is given as listed by TCRdb. The rearrangement joins TRBV27 to TRBJ2-5. The CDR3 sequence runs 13 residues, both termini included. Germline V gives CDR1 MNHEY, CDR2 SMNVEV (reference sequence). CDR3 sequence reads: CASSSSGWETQYF.

This clonotype was seen a few times. This sequence joins TRBV7-2 and TRBJ2-5; the D gene is possibly TRBD1 (7 bases). This CDR3 spans 15 amino acids. Trimming removed 3 bases at V and 3 bases at J, with 14 bases between. Germline CDR1 and CDR2: SGHTA and FQGNSA. The CDR3 nucleotides are TGTGCCAGCAGCTTCCAGGGGGGTGGCGAAGAGACCCAGTACTTC. It encodes CASSFQGGGEETQYF.

The V call is TRBV7-6, the J call TRBJ2-3, with D tentatively TRBD2 (5 bases). The CDR3 runs to 13 residues. The germline CDR1 and CDR2 sequences are SGHVS and FNYEAQ. V was cut by 5 bases and J by 6 bases, with 12 bases left in between. CDR3 nucleotide sequence: TGTGCCAGCAGCCCAGCGGAGTTTGATACGCAGTATTTT. This codes for CASSPAEFDTQYF.

This clonotype has only a few counts. The chain carries TRBV12-3 or TRBV12-4 and TRBJ2-1, with D possibly matching TRBD1 (5 bases). V was cut by 3 bases and J by 0 bases, with 12 bases left in between. The CDR3 is 16 residues long. The CDR3 DNA reads TGTGCCAGCAGTTTTCAGGGTGCTAGCTCCTACAATGAGCAGTTCTTC. Protein product: CASSFQGASSYNEQFF.

The sample holds a few counts of this clonotype. The chain joins TRBV18 to TRBJ2-1; 11 positions agree with TRBD2. The germline V gene encodes CDR1 KGHSH and CDR2 LQKENI. With V trimmed by 2 bases and J by 5 bases, 11 bases remained unmatched. The CDR3 runs to 18 residues. This CDR3 reads CASSPRLAGGLGDNEQFF. The CDR3 DNA sequence: TGTGCCAGCTCACCAAGGCTAGCGGGGGGCCTAGGGGACAATGAGCAGTTCTTC.

The chain combines TRBV6-2 or TRBV6-3 with TRBJ1-6, with no clear D. The germline V gene has CDR1 MNHEY and CDR2 SVGEGT. The CDR3 spans 15 residues. The V end lost 6 bases, the J end lost 4 bases, and 13 bases lay between the germline ends. This chain's CDR3 is CASSETEVYNSPLHF. The CDR3 region has the DNA TGTGCCAGCAGCGAGACCGAAGTTTATAATTCACCCCTCCACTTT.

The CDR3 nucleotides read TGTGCCAGCAGCTTAACACAGGGTCCCTACGAGCAGTACGTC. Translation: CASSLTQGPYEQYV. The chain couples TRBV7-2 to TRBJ2-7; the D gene is possibly TRBD1 (6 bases). The germline V and J ends were trimmed by 2 bases and 2 bases, with 10 bases remaining between them. In germline, CDR1 is SGHTA, CDR2 FQGNSA. This CDR3 spans 14 amino acids.

This clonotype was detected many times. The genes are TRBV5-1 and TRBJ2-3; D remains unclear. CDR3 length equals 15 residues. V lost 0 bases, J lost 4 bases, and 12 bases lay in between. In germline, CDR1 is SGHRS, CDR2 YFSETQ. The CDR3, as DNA: TGCGCCAGCAGCTTGGTAGTCGCAGACGCAGATACGCAGTATTTT. Amino acids: CASSLVVADADTQYF. Full variable domain (outside the CDR3, taken from reference TRBV5-1 and TRBJ2-3): KAGVTQTPRYLIKTRGQQVTLSCSPISGHRSVSWYQQTPGQGLQFLFEYFSETQRNKGNFPGRFSGRQFSNSRSEMNVSTLELGDSALYLCASSLVVADADTQYFGPGTRLTVL.

The chain links TRBV27 to TRBJ1-5; D uncertain. Per the germline V gene, CDR1 is MNHEY and CDR2 is SMNVEV (reference sequence). This CDR3 comprises 13 residues. The germline V and J ends were trimmed by 5 bases and 1 base, with 6 bases remaining between them. The CDR3 protein is CASSPKSNQPQHF. The CDR3 nucleotides are TGTGCCAGCAGTCCCAAAAGCAATCAGCCCCAGCATTTT.

This clonotype was seen more than once but under ten times. The J gene is TRBJ2-1, the V gene TRBV4-1; D remains unclear. There are 12 residues in the CDR3. Germline V gives CDR1 MGHRA, CDR2 YSYEKL. V shed 0 bases and J shed 9 bases, with 6 bases lying between them. Here the CDR3 DNA reads TGCGCCAGCAGCCAAGAGGCCCGTGAGCAGTTCTTC. This gives the protein CASSQEAREQFF.

The chain combines TRBV11-2 with TRBJ2-2; 10 bases are shared with TRBD2. V shed 4 bases, J shed 4 bases, and the junction held 9 bases outside the gene matches. The CDR3 is 17 residues long. CDR1 is SGHAT and CDR2 is FQNNGV in the germline V gene. CDR3 amino acids: CASSSLPSGGGTGELFF. CDR3 in DNA: TGTGCCAGCAGCTCCCTCCCCAGCGGGGGGGGCACCGGGGAGCTGTTTTTT.

This clonotype was observed many times. This chain joins TRBV5-8 and TRBJ2-5; 8 nucleotides line up with TRBD2. The CDR3 has 15 amino acids. V was clipped by 2 bases and J by 1 base; unmatched bases: 4. Germline CDR1 is SGHTS and CDR2 is YDEGEE. As DNA, the CDR3 is TGTGCCAGCAGCTTCGGGGGGGGGCCCCAAGAGACCCAGTACTTC. Encoded protein: CASSFGGGPQETQYF.

There are many counts of this clonotype. CDR3 coding DNA: TGCAGTGCTTCCGGGGTTCCCTACAATGAGCAGTTCTTC. It yields the protein CSASGVPYNEQFF. The V and J genes are TRBV20-1 and TRBJ2-1, with D perhaps TRBD2 (5 bases). Germline V lookup: CDR1 DFQATT, CDR2 SNEGSKA (reference sequence). CDR3 length: 13 residues. The V end lost 5 bases, the J end lost 2 bases, and 10 bases lay between the germline ends.

This clonotype was seen more than once but under ten times. The rearrangement links TRBV4-2 to TRBJ1-4, with 7 nucleotides matching TRBD1. Germline V gene data show CDR1 as LGHNA and CDR2 as YNFKEQ. After removal of 1 base from V and 8 bases from J, the junction contained 4 bases not matched to a gene. The CDR3 spans 14 residues. The CDR3: CASSQGTGGEKLFF. CDR3 in DNA: TGTGCCAGCAGCCAAGGGACAGGAGGCGAAAAACTGTTTTTT.

This clonotype was picked up a small number of times. This rearrangement joins TRBV7-9 to TRBJ2-7; possibly TRBD1 for D (5 bases). The V gene lost 5 bases and the J gene lost 0 bases, with 8 bases spanning the gap. The CDR3 has 13 amino acids. CDR1 SEHNR and CDR2 FQNEAQ come from the germline V gene (reference sequence). The CDR3 DNA is TGTGCCAGCAGCCTGACAGCCTCCTACGAGCAGTACTTC. It yields the protein CASSLTASYEQYF.

The chain recombines TRBV5-6 with TRBJ2-4; TRBD2 might be the D (5 bases). Germline V gene sequence: CDR1 SGHDT, CDR2 YYEEEE. Trimming pared 2 bases from V and 8 bases from J, leaving 17 bases between. The CDR3 is 15 residues long. The CDR3 coding sequence is TGTGCCAGCAGCTTTTTCCCGACTCCCGGGGACATTCAGTACTTC. Amino acids: CASSFFPTPGDIQYF.

This clonotype was observed at least ten times. The chain links TRBV12-3 or TRBV12-4 to TRBJ2-4; tentatively, D is TRBD2 (5 bases). The V gene lost 3 bases and the J gene lost 0 bases, with 12 bases spanning the gap. The CDR3 consists of 16 residues. Here the CDR3 DNA reads TGTGCCAGCAGTTTTCGGGGTACTCTAGCCAAAAACATTCAGTACTTC. As protein: CASSFRGTLAKNIQYF.

The J gene is TRBJ1-1, the V gene TRBV9; no clear D gene. Looked up from germline, CDR1 is SGDLS and CDR2 is YYNGEE. Trimming cost V 2 bases and J 0 bases, with 8 bases left between them. This CDR3 has 14 residues. In DNA, the CDR3 is TGTGCCAGCAGCGTGGGAGACCTGAACACTGAAGCTTTCTTT. Translated: CASSVGDLNTEAFF.

The V and J genes are TRBV3-1 and TRBJ1-6, with D maybe TRBD1 (6 bases). The V end lost 3 bases, the J end lost 6 bases, and 9 bases lay between the germline ends. Germline values: CDR1 LGHDT, CDR2 YNNKEL (reference sequence). The CDR3 has 14 residues. CDR3 sequence (DNA): TGTGCCAGCAGCCATCAGGACAGTAATTCACCCCTCCACTTT. Amino acid sequence: CASSHQDSNSPLHF.

The J gene is TRBJ2-1, the V gene TRBV12-3 or TRBV12-4; the D gene is possibly TRBD2 (6 bases). Trimming stripped 8 bases from V and 4 bases from J, with 27 bases between. This CDR3 has 18 residues. The CDR3 DNA reads TGTGCCAGCCTATCCCTCAATCGAGGGACTGCAGTGTACAATGAGCAGTTCTTC. Protein: CASLSLNRGTAVYNEQFF.

The chain couples TRBV6-1 to TRBJ1-2, with D possibly TRBD1 on 5 matching bases. Germline CDR1 and CDR2: MNHNS and SASEGT. The V and J ends lost 5 bases and 7 bases respectively, with 11 bases between them. The CDR3 runs 12 residues. CDR3 loop: CASSTTVTGYTF. DNA for the CDR3: TGTGCCAGCAGTACGACAGTTACTGGCTACACCTTC.